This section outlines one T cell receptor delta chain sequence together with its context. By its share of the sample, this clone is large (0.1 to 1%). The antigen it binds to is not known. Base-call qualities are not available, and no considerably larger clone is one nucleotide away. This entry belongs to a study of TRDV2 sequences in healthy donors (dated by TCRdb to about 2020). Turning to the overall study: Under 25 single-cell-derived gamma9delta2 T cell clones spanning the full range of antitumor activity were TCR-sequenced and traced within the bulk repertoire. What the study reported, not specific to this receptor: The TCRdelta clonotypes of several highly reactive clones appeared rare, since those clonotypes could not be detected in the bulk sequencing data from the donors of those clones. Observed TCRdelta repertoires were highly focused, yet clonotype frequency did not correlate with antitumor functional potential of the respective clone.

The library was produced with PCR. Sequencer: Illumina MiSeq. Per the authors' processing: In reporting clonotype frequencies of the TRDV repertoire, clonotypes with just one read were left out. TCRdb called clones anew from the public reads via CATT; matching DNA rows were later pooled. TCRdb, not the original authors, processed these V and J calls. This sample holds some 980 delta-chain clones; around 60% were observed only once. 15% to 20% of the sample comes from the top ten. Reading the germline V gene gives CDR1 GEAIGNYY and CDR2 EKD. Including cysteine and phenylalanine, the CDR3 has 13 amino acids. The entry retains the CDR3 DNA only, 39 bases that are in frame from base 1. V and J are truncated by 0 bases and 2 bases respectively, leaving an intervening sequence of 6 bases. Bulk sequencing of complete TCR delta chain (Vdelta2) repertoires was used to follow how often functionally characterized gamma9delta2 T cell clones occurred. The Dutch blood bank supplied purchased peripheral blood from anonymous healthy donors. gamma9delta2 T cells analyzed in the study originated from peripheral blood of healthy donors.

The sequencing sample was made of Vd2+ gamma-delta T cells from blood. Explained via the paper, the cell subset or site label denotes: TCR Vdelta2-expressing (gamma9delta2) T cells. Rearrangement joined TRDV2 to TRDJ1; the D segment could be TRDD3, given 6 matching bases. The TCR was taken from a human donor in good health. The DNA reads TGTGCCTGTGACACCTGGGGGACCGATAAACTCATCTTT. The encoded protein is CACDTWGTDKLIF.